A selection of T cell receptor beta chains follows, all from one sample in a study of cytomegalovirus exposure and HLA in healthy donors. The data were produced by immunoSEQ multiplex PCR, yet TCRdb's version contains in-frame clones alone and is incomplete. The sample shows around 400,000 clones, approximately 90% of them seen only once. The sequenced sample consisted of PBMCs. The receptors originated from a woman between 18 and 29 years old in good health and CMV-seronegative. CDR3s include the opening cysteine and the closing phenylalanine or tryptophan. D genes are given only for firm matches. Some rows mark clone size as missing; the rest say once, few, many or name a class of expanded clone.

d_gene,j_gene,v_gene,abundance,CDR3aa,CDR3nt
TRBD2,TRBJ2-3,TRBV7-9,-,CASRGFSGRSTDTQYF,TGTGCCAGCCGGGGTTTCAGCGGGAGGTCCACAGATACGCAGTATTTT
-,TRBJ1-2,TRBV19,few,CASRPTANYGYTF,TGTGCCAGTAGGCCGACAGCTAACTATGGCTACACCTTC
-,TRBJ2-1,TRBV11-2,-,CASTPSSYNEQFF,TGTGCCAGCACCCCATCCTCCTACAATGAGCAGTTCTTC
TRBD1,TRBJ1-6,TRBV4-1,-,CASSLQGVRGSPLHF,TGCGCCAGCAGCCTACAGGGGGTGCGTGGTTCACCCCTCCACTTT
-,TRBJ2-3,TRBV30,-,CAWRRAGLKADTQYF,TGTGCCTGGAGGCGCGCTGGACTAAAGGCAGATACGCAGTATTTT
TRBD1,TRBJ2-7,TRBV6-1,-,CASTEGQFSYEQYF,TGTGCCAGCACCGAGGGACAGTTCTCCTACGAGCAGTACTTC
TRBD1,TRBJ2-1,TRBV9,-,CASSVGYRGDNEQFF,TGTGCCAGCAGCGTAGGGTACAGGGGTGACAATGAGCAGTTCTTC
-,TRBJ1-2,TRBV27,few,CASSLTGWGNYGYTF,TGTGCCAGCAGTCTAACAGGGTGGGGGAACTATGGCTACACCTTC
-,TRBJ1-5,TRBV19,-,CASSILFGRGNQPQHF,TGTGCCAGTAGTATTCTCTTCGGCAGGGGCAATCAGCCCCAGCATTTT
TRBD1,TRBJ1-2,TRBV7-9,-,CASSTPRQGINYGYTF,TGTGCCAGCAGCACGCCCAGACAGGGTATAAACTATGGCTACACCTTC
-,TRBJ2-7,TRBV28,-,CASSIPFRAPYEQYF,TGTGCCAGCAGTATCCCATTCAGGGCCCCCTACGAGCAGTACTTC
TRBD1,TRBJ1-2,TRBV5-1,-,CASSPQGQGVNYGYTF,TGCGCCAGCAGCCCCCAAGGACAGGGAGTAAACTATGGCTACACCTTC
TRBD2,TRBJ2-1,TRBV6-4,-,CASSDLAGVANEQFF,TGTGCCAGCAGCGACCTAGCGGGAGTGGCCAATGAGCAGTTCTTC
-,TRBJ2-7,TRBV7-9,-,CASSLAWKEYEQYF,TGTGCCAGCAGCTTAGCGTGGAAGGAGTACGAGCAGTACTTC
TRBD2,TRBJ2-1,TRBV4-2,-,CASSPERGGYNEQFF,TGTGCCAGCAGCCCTGAGCGGGGGGGGTACAATGAGCAGTTCTTC
TRBD1,TRBJ1-6,TRBV30,-,CAWNNGQGTNSPLHF,TGTGCCTGGAACAATGGACAGGGCACTAATTCACCCCTCCACTTT
-,TRBJ2-5,TRBV27,-,CASTPFARGGRETQYF,TGTGCCAGCACCCCCTTCGCCCGCGGAGGGCGGGAGACCCAGTACTTC
-,TRBJ2-2,TRBV5-1,-,CASSPGGGAGELFF,TGCGCCAGCAGCCCCGGGGGTGGGGCCGGGGAGCTGTTTTTT
TRBD2,TRBJ2-1,TRBV19,-,CASVLGASGSNEQFF,TGTGCCAGTGTTCTGGGAGCTAGCGGGAGTAATGAGCAGTTCTTC
TRBD2,TRBJ2-1,TRBV4-2,-,CASSQVVRGGRGNEQFF,TGTGCCAGCAGCCAAGTTGTCCGGGGCGGGAGGGGCAATGAGCAGTTCTTC
-,TRBJ2-6,TRBV28,-,CASSPGGANVLTF,TGTGCCAGCAGCCCCGGGGGGGCCAACGTCCTGACTTTC
TRBD1,TRBJ1-5,TRBV27,-,CASRQGAGGNQPQHF,TGTGCCAGCAGACAGGGGGCAGGAGGGAATCAGCCCCAGCATTTT
-,TRBJ2-6,TRBV5-4,-,CASSLDSSGANVLTF,TGTGCCAGCAGCTTGGACAGCTCTGGGGCCAACGTCCTGACTTTC
-,TRBJ2-2,TRBV9,-,CASSPEHTGELFF,TGTGCCAGCAGCCCCGAACATACCGGGGAGCTGTTTTTT
TRBD2,TRBJ2-1,TRBV30,-,CAWDRGGEQFF,TGTGCCTGGGACCGGGGGGGTGAGCAGTTCTTC
-,TRBJ1-1,TRBV7-9,-,CASSPPINKELNTEAFF,TGTGCCAGCAGCCCGCCGATTAATAAAGAGCTGAACACTGAAGCTTTCTTT
TRBD1,TRBJ1-5,TRBV7-2,-,CASSHTGGGNQPQHF,TGTGCCAGCAGTCATACAGGGGGCGGCAATCAGCCCCAGCATTTT
TRBD2,TRBJ2-3,TRBV6-4,-,CASSERGAIDTQYF,TGTGCCAGCAGCGAGCGGGGGGCCATAGATACGCAGTATTTT
-,TRBJ2-6,TRBV9,-,CASSPLGQGLANVLTF,TGTGCCAGCAGCCCCCTGGGGCAGGGCTTGGCCAACGTCCTGACTTTC
-,TRBJ2-3,TRBV5-1,-,CASSLAGIVDTQYF,TGCGCCAGCAGCTTGGCCGGTATAGTAGATACGCAGTATTTT
TRBD2,TRBJ2-1,TRBV29-1,-,CSGGGRQNYNEQFF,TGCAGCGGCGGGGGAAGACAGAACTACAATGAGCAGTTCTTC
TRBD2,TRBJ2-7,TRBV27,-,CASSPAGGAYEQYF,TGTGCCAGCAGTCCAGCGGGAGGGGCCTACGAGCAGTACTTC
TRBD1,TRBJ1-6,TRBV7-6,-,CASSLSTGGSNSPLHF,TGTGCCAGCAGCTTATCGACAGGGGGCAGTAATTCACCCCTCCACTTT
TRBD2,TRBJ2-2,TRBV5-1,-,CASSPGTSGGNPNTGELFF,TGCGCCAGCAGCCCAGGGACTAGCGGGGGGAACCCGAACACCGGGGAGCTGTTTTTT
-,TRBJ1-2,TRBV30,-,CAWSATGLNYGYTF,TGTGCCTGGAGTGCCACGGGACTGAACTATGGCTACACCTTC
-,TRBJ2-1,TRBV9,-,CASSELTSFEQFF,TGTGCCAGCAGCGAACTCACTAGCTTTGAGCAGTTCTTC
TRBD1,TRBJ2-7,TRBV6-5,few,CASSYSRTGAYEQYF,TGTGCCAGCAGTTACTCTCGGACAGGAGCCTACGAGCAGTACTTC
-,TRBJ1-1,TRBV5-1,-,CASTPKTVPSIANTEAFF,TGCGCCAGCACCCCAAAGACAGTCCCCTCAATTGCGAACACTGAAGCTTTCTTT
TRBD1,TRBJ1-2,TRBV2,few,CASRGDRYHGYTF,TGTGCCAGCAGGGGGGACAGATACCATGGCTACACCTTC
-,TRBJ1-2,TRBV27,-,CASSRGGRPGMGYTF,TGTGCCAGCAGTAGGGGGGGGAGACCGGGTATGGGCTACACCTTC
TRBD1,TRBJ1-2,TRBV29-1,-,CSVEGYRGNYGYTF,TGCAGCGTTGAAGGCTACAGGGGAAACTATGGCTACACCTTC
-,TRBJ2-5,TRBV7-8,-,CASSLGPVFKETQYF,TGTGCCAGCAGTTTGGGCCCGGTGTTTAAAGAGACCCAGTACTTC
-,TRBJ1-1,TRBV4-1,-,CASSQDLGAGTEAFF,TGCGCCAGCAGCCAAGATCTGGGGGCAGGCACTGAAGCTTTCTTT
-,TRBJ1-2,TRBV5-1,-,CASSDSTGRRGGYTF,TGCGCCAGCAGCGACAGCACCGGGAGAAGGGGCGGCTACACCTTC
TRBD1,TRBJ2-3,TRBV2,once,CASRTGRKTDTQYF,TGTGCCAGCAGGACAGGGAGAAAAACAGATACGCAGTATTTT
-,TRBJ1-5,TRBV15,-,CATSRGAGGKPQHF,TGTGCCACCAGCAGAGGGGCGGGGGGGAAGCCCCAGCATTTT
TRBD1,TRBJ2-7,TRBV29-1,-,CSVQQGAGYEQYF,TGCAGCGTGCAACAGGGGGCAGGCTACGAGCAGTACTTC